This T cell receptor (beta chain) derives from a study of blood T cells in healthy people across ages (dated by TCRdb to about 2015). The study in broad terms: In model experiments, template switching captured roughly one uniquely barcoded TCR beta cDNA molecule for every two T cells. The study measured age-related changes in TCR beta repertoire diversity using deep sequencing normalized with unique cDNA molecular identifiers. The donors were split into four age groups: young (average approximately 16 years), middle-aged (roughly 39), aged (62) and long-lived (about 74). To avoid experimental bias, donors of different ages were randomly spread across the sequencing lanes. Using the same blood draw, the study looked at two additional independent replicas of 1 million unique cDNA reads for two donors, one aged 18 to 30 and the other aged 80 or older.

A word on this clonotype: There is no known antigen for this receptor. Within one base of it there is no much larger clone, and no base qualities were kept.

Library generation was performed with 5' RACE. Sequenced on an Illumina HiSeq 2500. A second PCR of about 6 to 11 cycles was performed with a sample-barcoded 5' primer and a J-beta primer mix. A template-switch 5' adaptor carrying 12 random nucleotides introduced a unique molecular identifier onto each TCR beta cDNA molecule. At least 2.5 million CDR3-containing paired-end reads were obtained from each sample. First-strand cDNA synthesis was performed from all RNA using the Mint cDNA synthesis kit, with priming by a TRBC-specific oligonucleotide. After uracil-DNA glycosylase treatment, a first 18-cycle PCR used universal primers M1SS and BC2_uni_R on all cDNA. The study's own analysis went as follows. Normalization of each sample was performed by random selection of 1 million high-quality reads, each carrying a distinct molecular identifier. Instead of being binned into consensus sequences, reads that shared molecular identifiers were thrown out. MiTCR, with a Q25 quality threshold and the strictest error-elimination algorithm, was used for CDR3 identification, clonotype clustering and error correction. A nonparametric unseen species model using Euler transformation provided a lower-bound estimate of total TCR beta diversity. The public reads were run again by TCRdb, first through fastp at Q25 and then through MiXCR, and only productive beta chains were kept. Entries are consolidated by CDR3 protein sequence, retaining the most common genes and DNA. TCRdb, rather than the study authors, made the V and J calls. This sample is represented by around 1,600,000 distinct CDR3 sequences; under 55% of them were singletons. Of the sample, over 3.5% is held by the ten largest clones.

Overall study outcomes, separate from this receptor: Compared with the aged group, the long-lived group had more naive CD4+ T cells, fewer expanded clones and increased TCR diversity, a pattern suggesting age selection. There was a strong correlation between observed TCR beta diversity and the percentage of naive T cells measured by flow cytometry. Since profiling was done on bulk unsorted PBMCs, naive and antigen-experienced compartments could not be conclusively compared. As age increased, observed TCR beta diversity per million T cells dropped in a roughly linear way, and a significant reduction was already evident by age 40. Because the CMV infection status of the donors was unknown, age-related changes in expanded clonotypes may potentially have been confounded. Total diversity estimates from one million sequenced T cells were considered lower bounds and underestimates.

The 40 or so donors, aged about 6 to 95 years, were systemically healthy Caucasian individuals from Russia. Around 9.8 milliliters of peripheral blood were collected from each donor into EDTA-treated Vacutainer tubes. Ficoll-Paque density-gradient centrifugation was used to isolate PBMCs, with at least 7 million obtained per sample. Total RNA was extracted from PBMCs with Trizol reagent, with at least 6 micrograms obtained per sample. The percentages of naive CD45RAhigh/CD27high T cells were determined by flow cytometry on a PBMC aliquot from every donor. The specimen sequenced was blood. The TCR was taken from a woman between 18 and 29 years old in good health.

The CDR3 protein is CAISESGTVAETQYF. The nucleotide sequence is TGTGCCATCAGTGAGTCCGGGACAGTGGCCGAGACCCAGTACTTC. The chain uses TRBV10-3 and TRBJ2-7; 7 bases in between match TRBD1. The end of the DNA aligns better with TRBJ2-5, so the J call may be wrong. As encoded in the germline V gene, CDR1 is ENHRY while CDR2 is SYGVKD. From cysteine to phenylalanine, the CDR3 is 15 amino acids long. CDR3 DNA is the only sequence kept; it has 45 bases, read in frame from the first base.